Sequencing of this T cell receptor beta chain was carried out in a study of control samples from healthy donors and cancer patients. Generated by immunoSEQ multiplex PCR, the TCRdb table keeps only in-frame clones and is missing some. This repertoire shows some 150,000 clones, 75% to 95% found once; its top ten account for about 1.6%. To note about this clone: Other DNA variants within this sample encode the same CDR3.

Germline V gene lookup returns CDR1 SGDLS and CDR2 YYNGEE. The V and J ends lost 0 bases and 6 bases respectively, with 9 bases between them. The CDR3 extends over 14 amino acids. Sequencing input: blood. The rearrangement uses TRBV9 and TRBJ2-2; D remains unclear. The receptor comes from a woman aged 30 to 39 in good health. CDR3 sequence (DNA): TGTGCCAGCAGCGTAGGAGGTTTGGCCGGGGAGCTGTTTTTT. This codes for CASSVGGLAGELFF.